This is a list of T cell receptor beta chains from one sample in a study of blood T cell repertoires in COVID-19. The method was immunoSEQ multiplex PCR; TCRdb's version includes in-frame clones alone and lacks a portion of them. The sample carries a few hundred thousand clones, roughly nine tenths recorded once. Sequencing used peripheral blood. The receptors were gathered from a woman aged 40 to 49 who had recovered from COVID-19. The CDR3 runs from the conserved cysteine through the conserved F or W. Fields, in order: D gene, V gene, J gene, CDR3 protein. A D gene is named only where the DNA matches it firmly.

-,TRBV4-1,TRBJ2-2,CASSPLLSDTGELFF
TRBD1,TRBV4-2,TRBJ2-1,CASSQGTGGYNEQFF
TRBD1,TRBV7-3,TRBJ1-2,CASSLSVGQGSGYTF
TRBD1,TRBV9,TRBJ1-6,CASSRDGQGSSPLHF
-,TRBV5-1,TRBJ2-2,CASMQDYTGELFF
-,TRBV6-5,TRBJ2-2,CASGLVPNTGELFF
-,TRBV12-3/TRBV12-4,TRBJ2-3,CASSLGHTDTQYF
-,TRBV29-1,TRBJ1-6,CSVMAGDYSPLHF
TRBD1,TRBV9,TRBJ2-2,CASSVAGTGYGELFF
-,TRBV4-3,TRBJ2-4,CASSQESNSNIQYF
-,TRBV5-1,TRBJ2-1,CASNPGSSYNEQFF
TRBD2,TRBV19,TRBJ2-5,CASSLSVAGRETQYF
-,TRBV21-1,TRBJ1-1,CASSRKKGANTEAFF
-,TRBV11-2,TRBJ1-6,CASSLAGQLNSPLHF
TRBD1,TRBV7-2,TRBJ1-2,CASSLTPGQGAKRYGYTF
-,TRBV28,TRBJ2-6,CASSLGGNGANVLTF
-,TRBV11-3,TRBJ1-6,CASSAGGSSLHF
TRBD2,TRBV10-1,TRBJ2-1,CASSESTLAGGSNEQFF
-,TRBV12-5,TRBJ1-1,CASGISRTAEAFF
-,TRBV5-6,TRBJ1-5,CASSRIGPLTGSSQPQHF
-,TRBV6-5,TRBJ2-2,CASTRLVDTGELFF
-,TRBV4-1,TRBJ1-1,CASSWSYTAEAFF
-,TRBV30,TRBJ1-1,CACQKGGPEAFF
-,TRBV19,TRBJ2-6,CASSIQFSGANVLTF
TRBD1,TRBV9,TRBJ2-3,CASSVFSWEEIWPTGANTDTQYF
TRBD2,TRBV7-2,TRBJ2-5,CASSLHLGLAAETQYF
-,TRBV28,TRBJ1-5,CASLSTSQPQHF
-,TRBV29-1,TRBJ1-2,CSVWDTGYTF
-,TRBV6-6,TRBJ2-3,CASSFRGKDTQYF
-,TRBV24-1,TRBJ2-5,CATSDLWQGETQYF
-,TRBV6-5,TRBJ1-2,CASSYGRWGGTGYTF
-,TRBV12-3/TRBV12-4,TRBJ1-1,CASSLSNEAFF
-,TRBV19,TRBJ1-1,CASTTTTGRTEAFF
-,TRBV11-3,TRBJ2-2,CASSFSGVSTGELFF
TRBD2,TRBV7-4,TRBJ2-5,CASSLISGSRETQYF
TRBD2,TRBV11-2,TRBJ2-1,CASRYSGSGEQFF